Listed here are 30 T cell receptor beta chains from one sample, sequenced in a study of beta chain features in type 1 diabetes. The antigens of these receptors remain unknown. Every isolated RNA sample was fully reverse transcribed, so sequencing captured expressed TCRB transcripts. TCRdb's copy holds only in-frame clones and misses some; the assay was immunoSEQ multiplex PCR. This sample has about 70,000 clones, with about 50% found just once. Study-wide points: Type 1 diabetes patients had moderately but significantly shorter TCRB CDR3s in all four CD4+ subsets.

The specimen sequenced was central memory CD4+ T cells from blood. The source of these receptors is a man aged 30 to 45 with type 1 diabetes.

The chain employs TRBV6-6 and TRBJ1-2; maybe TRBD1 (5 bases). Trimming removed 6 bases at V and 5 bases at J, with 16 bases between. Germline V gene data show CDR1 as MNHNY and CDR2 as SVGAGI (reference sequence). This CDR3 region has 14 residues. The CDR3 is CASRRGWDSYGYTF. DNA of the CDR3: TGTGCCAGCAGGCGAGGTTGGGACTCTTATGGCTACACCTTC.

CDR3 region: CASSEAGAQYF. The DNA for the CDR3 is TGTGCCAGCAGTGAAGCAGGGGCCCAGTACTTC. The chain links TRBV2 to TRBJ2-5; maybe TRBD1 (5 bases). Per the germline V gene, CDR1 is SNHLY and CDR2 is FYNNEI. This CDR3 is 11 amino acids long. V was pared by 0 bases and J by 9 bases, with 5 bases between.

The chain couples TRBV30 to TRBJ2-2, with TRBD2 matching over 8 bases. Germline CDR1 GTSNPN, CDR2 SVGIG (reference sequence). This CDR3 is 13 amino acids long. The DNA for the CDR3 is TGTGGGAGCGGGGGCCCGAACACCGGGGAGCTGTTTTTT. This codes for CGSGGPNTGELFF.

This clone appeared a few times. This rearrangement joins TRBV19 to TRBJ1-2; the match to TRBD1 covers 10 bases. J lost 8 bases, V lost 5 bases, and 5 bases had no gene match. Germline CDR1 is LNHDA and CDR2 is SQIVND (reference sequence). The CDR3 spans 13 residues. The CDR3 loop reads CASSRQGASGYTF. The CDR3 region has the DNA TGTGCCAGTAGTCGACAGGGGGCCTCGGGCTACACCTTC.

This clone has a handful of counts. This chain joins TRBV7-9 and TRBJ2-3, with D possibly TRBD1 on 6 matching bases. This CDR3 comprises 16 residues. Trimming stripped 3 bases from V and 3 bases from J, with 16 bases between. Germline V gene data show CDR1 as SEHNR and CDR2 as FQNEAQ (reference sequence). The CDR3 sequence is CASSFFAAGTTDTQYF. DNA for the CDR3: TGTGCCAGCAGCTTTTTCGCGGCAGGGACAACAGATACGCAGTATTTT.

The CDR3 nucleotides are TGCGCCAGCAGCCAGGGGACACTTTCGAACACCGGGGAGCTGTTTTTT. Protein product: CASSQGTLSNTGELFF. The gene calls are TRBV5-1 and TRBJ2-2; D is possibly TRBD1 (6 bases). Deletions cut 4 bases from V and 0 bases from J, with 13 bases between. Germline CDR1 and CDR2: SGHRS and YFSETQ. The CDR3 runs 16 residues.

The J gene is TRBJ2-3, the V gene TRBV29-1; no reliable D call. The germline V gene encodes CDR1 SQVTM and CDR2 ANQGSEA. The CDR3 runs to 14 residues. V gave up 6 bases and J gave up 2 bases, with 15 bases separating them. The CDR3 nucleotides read TGCAGCGTGCTGACAACTCTACACACAGATACGCAGTATTTT. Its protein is CSVLTTLHTDTQYF.

DNA for the CDR3: TGCGCCAGCAGCCAAGATATAAGGGGTGATAACTATGGCTACACCTTC. Protein product: CASSQDIRGDNYGYTF. The chain carries TRBV4-1 and TRBJ1-2, with a possible D match to TRBD1 (5 bases). The length of the CDR3 is 16 residues. CDR1 MGHRA and CDR2 YSYEKL come from the germline V gene. Trimming pared 0 bases from V and 1 base from J, leaving 12 bases between.

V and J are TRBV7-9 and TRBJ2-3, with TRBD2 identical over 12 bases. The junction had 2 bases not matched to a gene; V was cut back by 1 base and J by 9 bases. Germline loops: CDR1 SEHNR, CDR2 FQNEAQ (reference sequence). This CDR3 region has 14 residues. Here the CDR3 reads CASSLGLAGETQYF. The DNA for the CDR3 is TGTGCCAGCAGCTTAGGACTAGCGGGAGAGACGCAGTATTTT.

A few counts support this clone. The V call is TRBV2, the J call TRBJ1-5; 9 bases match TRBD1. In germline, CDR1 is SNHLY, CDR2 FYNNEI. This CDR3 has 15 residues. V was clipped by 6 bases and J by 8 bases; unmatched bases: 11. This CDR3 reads CASSSGTGRLEPQHF. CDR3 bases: TGTGCCAGCAGCTCCGGGACAGGGCGTTTGGAGCCCCAGCATTTT.

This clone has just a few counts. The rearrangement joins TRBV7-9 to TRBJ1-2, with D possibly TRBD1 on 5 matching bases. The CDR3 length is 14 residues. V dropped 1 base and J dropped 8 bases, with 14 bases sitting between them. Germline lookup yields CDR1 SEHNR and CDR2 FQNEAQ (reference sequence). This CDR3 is CASSLEAGPGGYTF. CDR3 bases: TGTGCCAGCAGCTTAGAGGCAGGGCCCGGCGGCTACACCTTC. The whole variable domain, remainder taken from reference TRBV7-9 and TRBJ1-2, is DTGVSQNPRHKITKRGQNVTFRCDPISEHNRLYWYRQTLGQGPEFLTYFQNEAQLEKSRLLSDRFSAERPKGSFSTLEIQRTEQGDSAMYLCASSLEAGPGGYTFGSGTRLTVV.

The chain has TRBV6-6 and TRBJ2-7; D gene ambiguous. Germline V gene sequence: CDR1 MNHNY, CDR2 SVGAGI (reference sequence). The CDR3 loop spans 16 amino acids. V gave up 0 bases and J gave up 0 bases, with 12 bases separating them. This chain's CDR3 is CASSYSTLRNSYEQYF. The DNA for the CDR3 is TGTGCCAGCAGTTACTCGACCTTGCGGAACTCCTACGAGCAGTACTTC.

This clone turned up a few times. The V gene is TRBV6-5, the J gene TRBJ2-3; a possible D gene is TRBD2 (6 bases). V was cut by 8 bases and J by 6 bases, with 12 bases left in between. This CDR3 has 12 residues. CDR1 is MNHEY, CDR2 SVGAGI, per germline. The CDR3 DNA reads TGTGCCAGCGCACCGGGACTCGATACGCAGTATTTT. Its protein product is CASAPGLDTQYF.

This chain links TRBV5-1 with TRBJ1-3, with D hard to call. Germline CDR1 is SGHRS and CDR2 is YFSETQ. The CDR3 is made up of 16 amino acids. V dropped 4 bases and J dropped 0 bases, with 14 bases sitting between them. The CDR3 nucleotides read TGCGCCAGCAGCCAAACTCTAATTTACTCTGGAAACACCATATATTTT. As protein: CASSQTLIYSGNTIYF.

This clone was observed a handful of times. The CDR3 DNA follows: TGTGCCAGTAGTAGGGCACAGACAAGCTATGGCTACACCTTC. Translating gives CASSRAQTSYGYTF. The chain carries TRBV19 and TRBJ1-2; D gene uncertain. The V gene's germline CDR1 is LNHDA and CDR2 SQIVND (reference sequence). The CDR3 covers 14 residues. Trimming stripped 4 bases from V and 4 bases from J, with 13 bases between.

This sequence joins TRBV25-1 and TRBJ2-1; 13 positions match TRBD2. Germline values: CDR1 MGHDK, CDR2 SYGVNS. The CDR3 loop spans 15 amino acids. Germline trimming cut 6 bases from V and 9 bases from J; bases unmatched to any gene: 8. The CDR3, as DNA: TGTGCCAGCAGGGTAGGACTAGCGGGAGCGGGTGAGCAGTTCTTC. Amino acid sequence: CASRVGLAGAGEQFF.

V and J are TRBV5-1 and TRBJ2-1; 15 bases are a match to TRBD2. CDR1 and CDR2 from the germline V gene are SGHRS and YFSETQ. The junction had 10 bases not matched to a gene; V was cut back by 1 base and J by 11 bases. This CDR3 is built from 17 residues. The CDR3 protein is CASSLTGLAGGNDQQFF. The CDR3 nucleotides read TGCGCCAGCAGCTTGACCGGACTAGCGGGAGGGAACGATCAGCAGTTCTTC. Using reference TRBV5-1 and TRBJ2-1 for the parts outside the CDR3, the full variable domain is KAGVTQTPRYLIKTRGQQVTLSCSPISGHRSVSWYQQTPGQGLQFLFEYFSETQRNKGNFPGRFSGRQFSNSRSEMNVSTLELGDSALYLCASSLTGLAGGNDQQFFGPGTRLTVL.

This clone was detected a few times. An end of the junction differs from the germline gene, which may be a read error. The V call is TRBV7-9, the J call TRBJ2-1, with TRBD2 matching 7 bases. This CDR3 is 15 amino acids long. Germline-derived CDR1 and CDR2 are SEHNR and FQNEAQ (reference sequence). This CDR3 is CASSRDYGEPNGQFF. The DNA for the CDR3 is TGTGCCAGCAGCCGGGACTATGGTGAACCAAATGGGCAGTTCTTC.

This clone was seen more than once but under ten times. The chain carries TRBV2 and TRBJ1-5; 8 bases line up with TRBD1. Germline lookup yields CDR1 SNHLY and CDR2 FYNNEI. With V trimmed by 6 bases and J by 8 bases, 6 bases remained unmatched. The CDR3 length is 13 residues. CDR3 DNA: TGTGCCAGCAGCCGGGACAGGCGTGAGCCCCAGCATTTT. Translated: CASSRDRREPQHF.

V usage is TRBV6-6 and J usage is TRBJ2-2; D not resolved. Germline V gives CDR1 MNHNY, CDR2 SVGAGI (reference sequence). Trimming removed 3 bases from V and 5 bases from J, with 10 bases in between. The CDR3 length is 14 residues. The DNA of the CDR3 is TGTGCCAGCAGTTATCCAGGATGGACCGGGGAGCTGTTTTTT. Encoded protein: CASSYPGWTGELFF.

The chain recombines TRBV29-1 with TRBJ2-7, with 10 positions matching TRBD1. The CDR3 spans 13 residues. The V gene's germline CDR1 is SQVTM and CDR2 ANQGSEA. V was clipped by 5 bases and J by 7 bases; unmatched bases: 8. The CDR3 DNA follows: TGCAGCGTTCCCGGGACAGGGGAGAGGGAGCAGTACTTC. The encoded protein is CSVPGTGEREQYF.

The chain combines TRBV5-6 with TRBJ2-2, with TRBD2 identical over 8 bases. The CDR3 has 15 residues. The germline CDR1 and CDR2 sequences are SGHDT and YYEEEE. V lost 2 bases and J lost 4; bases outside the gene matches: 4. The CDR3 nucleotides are TGTGCCAGCAGCTTAGCTAGCGGGCTCACCGGGGAGCTGTTTTTT. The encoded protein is CASSLASGLTGELFF.

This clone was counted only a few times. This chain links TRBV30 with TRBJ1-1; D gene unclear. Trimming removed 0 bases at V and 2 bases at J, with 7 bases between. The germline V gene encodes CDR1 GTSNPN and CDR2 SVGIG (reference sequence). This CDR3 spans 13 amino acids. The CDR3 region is CAWSVQLNTEAFF. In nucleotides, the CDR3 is TGTGCCTGGAGTGTACAGCTCAACACTGAAGCTTTCTTT.

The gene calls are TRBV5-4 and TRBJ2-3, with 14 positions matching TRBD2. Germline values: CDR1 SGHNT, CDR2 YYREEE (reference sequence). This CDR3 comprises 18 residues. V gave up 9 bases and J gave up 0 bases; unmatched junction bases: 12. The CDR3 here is CAISSRLAGGASTDTQYF. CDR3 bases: TGTGCCATTTCATCAAGACTAGCGGGAGGGGCTAGCACAGATACGCAGTATTTT. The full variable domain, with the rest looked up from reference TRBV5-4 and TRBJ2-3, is ETGVTQSPTHLIKTRGQQVTLRCSSQSGHNTVSWYQQALGQGPQFIFQYYREEENGRGNFPPRFSGLQFPNYSSELNVNALELDDSALYLCAISSRLAGGASTDTQYFGPGTRLTVL.

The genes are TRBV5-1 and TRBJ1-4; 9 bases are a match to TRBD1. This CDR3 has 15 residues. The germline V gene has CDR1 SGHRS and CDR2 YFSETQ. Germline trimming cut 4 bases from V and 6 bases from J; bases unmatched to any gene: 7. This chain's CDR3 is CASSGSGTGYEKLFF. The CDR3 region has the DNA TGCGCCAGCAGCGGATCCGGGACAGGGTATGAAAAACTGTTTTTT.

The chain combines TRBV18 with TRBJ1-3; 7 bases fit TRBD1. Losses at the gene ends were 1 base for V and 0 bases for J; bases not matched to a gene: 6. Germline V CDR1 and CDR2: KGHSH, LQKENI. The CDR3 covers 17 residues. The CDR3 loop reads CASSPQSGQLSGNTIYF. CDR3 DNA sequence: TGTGCCAGCTCACCACAATCGGGACAGCTCTCTGGAAACACCATATATTTT.

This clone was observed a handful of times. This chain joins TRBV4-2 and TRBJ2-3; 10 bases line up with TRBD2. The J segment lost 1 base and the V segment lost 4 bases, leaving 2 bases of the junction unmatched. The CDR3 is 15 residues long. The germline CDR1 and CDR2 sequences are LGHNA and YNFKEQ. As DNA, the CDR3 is TGTGCCAGCAGCCCTGGGACTAGCGGCACAGATACGCAGTATTTT. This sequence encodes CASSPGTSGTDTQYF.

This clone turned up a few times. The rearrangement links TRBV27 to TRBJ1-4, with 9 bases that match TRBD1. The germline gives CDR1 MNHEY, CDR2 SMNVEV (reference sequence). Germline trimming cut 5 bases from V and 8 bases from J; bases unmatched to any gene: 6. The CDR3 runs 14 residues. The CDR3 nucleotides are TGTGCCAGCAGTGCGGGACAGGGTAGAGAAAAACTGTTTTTT. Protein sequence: CASSAGQGREKLFF. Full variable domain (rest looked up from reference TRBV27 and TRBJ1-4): EAQVTQNPRYLITVTGKKLTVTCSQNMNHEYMSWYRQDPGLGLRQIYYSMNVEVTDKGDVPEGYKVSRKEKRNFPLILESPSPNQTSLYFCASSAGQGREKLFFGSGTQLSVL.

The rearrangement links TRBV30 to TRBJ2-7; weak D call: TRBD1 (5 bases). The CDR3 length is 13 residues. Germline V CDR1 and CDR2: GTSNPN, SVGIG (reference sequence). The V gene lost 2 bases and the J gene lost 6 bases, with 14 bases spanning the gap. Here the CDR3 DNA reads TGTGCCTGGAGTCGGCAGGGTCTCTCCGAGCAGTACTTC. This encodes CAWSRQGLSEQYF. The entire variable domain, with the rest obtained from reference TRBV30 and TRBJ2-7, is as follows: SQTIHQWPATLVQPVGSPLSLECTVEGTSNPNLYWYRQAAGRGLQLLFYSVGIGQISSEVPQNLSASRPQDRQFILSSKKLLLSDSGFYLCAWSRQGLSEQYFGPGTRLTVT.

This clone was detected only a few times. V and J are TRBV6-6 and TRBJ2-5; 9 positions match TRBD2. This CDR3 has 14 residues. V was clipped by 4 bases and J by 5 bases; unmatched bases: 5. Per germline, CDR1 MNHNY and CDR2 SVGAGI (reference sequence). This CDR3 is CASSFAGGSETQYF. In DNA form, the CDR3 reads TGTGCCAGCAGTTTCGCGGGGGGGTCGGAGACCCAGTACTTC.